The 23 T cell receptor beta chains in this list originate from one sample, sequenced in a study of PD-1 blockade in classical Hodgkin lymphoma. Indicated time point: newly diagnosed, previously untreated cHL patient sample. Assay: immunoSEQ multiplex PCR; the TCRdb copy retains only in-frame clones and omits some. The table includes tens of thousands of clones, roughly 90% detected once. Sequencing input: peripheral blood mononuclear cells (PBMCs). These TCRs come from a human donor with classical Hodgkin lymphoma.

The count of this clone is one. The rearrangement uses TRBV13 and TRBJ2-1; 7 bases are shared with TRBD1. V was clipped by 3 bases and J by 2 bases; unmatched bases: 4. CDR3 length: 15 residues. Germline V CDR1 and CDR2: PRHDT, FYEKMQ (reference sequence). The CDR3 sequence: CASSLGQLTYNEQFF. CDR3 bases: TGTGCCAGCAGCTTGGGACAGCTTACCTACAATGAGCAGTTCTTC. The whole variable domain, filled in from reference TRBV13 and TRBJ2-1, reads AAGVIQSPRHLIKEKRETATLKCYPIPRHDTVYWYQQGPGQDPQFLISFYEKMQSDKGSIPDRFSAQQFSDYHSELNMSSLELGDSALYFCASSLGQLTYNEQFFGPGTRLTVL.

The chain couples TRBV6-1 to TRBJ1-5, with 7 nucleotides matching TRBD1. The germline V gene has CDR1 MNHNS and CDR2 SASEGT. This CDR3 region has 15 residues. V was clipped by 6 bases and J by 5 bases; unmatched bases: 10. The CDR3 coding sequence is TGTGCCAGCAGCCTCGGGACAGTAATTGATCAGCCCCAGCATTTT. Encoded protein: CASSLGTVIDQPQHF.

The CDR3 spells CASSGFTSGIDPDTQYF. The CDR3 DNA sequence: TGTGCCAGCAGTGGATTTACTAGCGGCATTGACCCAGATACGCAGTATTTT. The V and J genes are TRBV25-1 and TRBJ2-3; the match to TRBD2 covers 8 bases. J lost 4 bases, V lost 4 bases, and 13 bases had no gene match. The germline CDR1 and CDR2 sequences are MGHDK and SYGVNS. The CDR3 totals 17 residues. Combining the CDR3 with reference TRBV25-1 and TRBJ2-3 gives the whole variable domain EADIYQTPRYLVIGTGKKITLECSQTMGHDKMYWYQQDPGMELHLIHYSYGVNSTEKGDLSSESTVSRIRTEHFPLTLESARPSHTSQYLCASSGFTSGIDPDTQYFGPGTRLTVL.

In this sample, this clone turned up once. The chain links TRBV9 to TRBJ2-1; TRBD1 matches at 12 bases. Losses at the gene ends were 6 bases for V and 8 bases for J; bases not matched to a gene: 9. The CDR3 covers 15 residues. Per germline, CDR1 SGDLS and CDR2 YYNGEE. The CDR3 DNA is TGTGCCAGCACCCCTCGGGACAGGGGGCCGGATGAGCAGTTCTTC. It yields the protein CASTPRDRGPDEQFF. Using reference TRBV9 and TRBJ2-1 for the parts outside the CDR3, the full variable domain is DSGVTQTPKHLITATGQRVTLRCSPRSGDLSVYWYQQSLDQGLQFLIQYYNGEERAKGNILERFSAQQFPDLHSELNLSSLELGDSALYFCASTPRDRGPDEQFFGPGTRLTVL.

The chain joins TRBV5-5 to TRBJ2-6, with 8 bases fitting TRBD2. This CDR3 comprises 17 residues. J lost 0 bases, V lost 9 bases, and 11 bases had no gene match. Looked up from germline, CDR1 is SGHKS and CDR2 is YYEKEE (reference sequence). This CDR3 is CATQRGGLSSGANVLTF. The CDR3 DNA reads TGTGCCACCCAACGGGGGGGTTTGAGCTCTGGGGCCAACGTCCTGACTTTC. The complete variable domain, with remaining parts taken from reference TRBV5-5 and TRBJ2-6, reads DAGVTQSPTHLIKTRGQQVTLRCSPISGHKSVSWYQQVLGQGPQFIFQYYEKEERGRGNFPDRFSARQFPNYSSELNVNALLLGDSALYLCATQRGGLSSGANVLTFGAGSRLTVL.

The V call is TRBV11-2, the J call TRBJ2-3; TRBD2 aligns across 10 bases. The CDR3 is made up of 16 amino acids. The V segment lost 1 base and the J segment 6 bases; nucleotides outside the gene matches: 7. Germline CDR1 SGHAT, CDR2 FQNNGV. The CDR3: CASSLGASGRTDTQYF. CDR3 coding DNA: TGTGCCAGCAGCTTAGGGGCTAGCGGGAGAACCGATACGCAGTATTTT.

In its sample, this clone was seen a few times. J is TRBJ1-4 and V is TRBV19, with no clear D. CDR1 is LNHDA and CDR2 is SQIVND in the germline V gene (reference sequence). The V end was cut by 0 bases, the J end by 0 bases, with 5 bases between. The CDR3 sequence is 15 residues long. CDR3 protein: CASSIDSATNEKLFF. CDR3 nucleotides: TGTGCCAGTAGTATAGACAGCGCAACTAATGAAAAACTGTTTTTT.

This chain links TRBV4-1 with TRBJ1-2, with D unresolved. Trimming took 4 bases from V and 2 from J, leaving 14 bases between them. Germline-derived CDR1 and CDR2 are MGHRA and YSYEKL. The CDR3 loop spans 15 amino acids. The CDR3 sequence is CASSPSVGQNYGYTF. The CDR3 bases are TGCGCCAGCAGCCCCTCGGTAGGTCAGAACTATGGCTACACCTTC.

The rearrangement links TRBV7-8 to TRBJ1-2; perhaps TRBD1 as D (5 bases). The CDR3 is 14 residues long. V lost 0 bases and J lost 5, with 10 bases in between. Looked up from germline, CDR1 is SGHVS and CDR2 is FQNEAQ. This chain's CDR3 is CASSLAVGEYGYTF. Written as DNA, the CDR3 is TGTGCCAGCAGCTTAGCGGTAGGGGAATATGGCTACACCTTC.

The J gene is TRBJ2-7, the V gene TRBV30; D is ambiguous. The CDR3 sequence is 14 residues long. Germline lookup yields CDR1 GTSNPN and CDR2 SVGIG (reference sequence). V shed 0 bases and J shed 2 bases, with 11 bases lying between them. CDR3 in amino acids: CAWSVPGKTYEQYV. The DNA for the CDR3 is TGTGCCTGGAGTGTACCAGGCAAAACCTACGAGCAGTACGTC.

This chain uses TRBV2 with TRBJ2-1; D is undetermined. Germline V gene sequence: CDR1 SNHLY, CDR2 FYNNEI. The CDR3 spans 13 residues. With 9 bases removed from V and 2 bases from J, the gap between germline ends came to 11 bases. CDR3 DNA: TGTGCCAGTGCTAGTTTAGCCTACAATGAGCAGTTCTTC. This gives the protein CASASLAYNEQFF.

V is TRBV28 and J is TRBJ2-7; D remains unclear. The V gene's germline CDR1 is MDHEN and CDR2 SYDVKM. V lost 5 bases and J lost 0, with 5 bases in between. There are 12 residues in the CDR3. The CDR3 DNA sequence: TGTGCCAGCAGTCTCAGCTCCTACGAGCAGTACGTC. This translates into CASSLSSYEQYV.

V gene TRBV6-5 combines with J gene TRBJ2-5; 7 bases line up with TRBD2. This CDR3 has 15 residues. Germline assignment: CDR1 MNHEY and CDR2 SVGAGI. V trimming: 6 bases; J trimming: 5 bases; junction bases outside the gene matches: 12. The CDR3 DNA follows: TGTGCCAGCAGCCCCTTGGGGGAGGGAGGCGAGACCCAGTACTTC. Its translation is CASSPLGEGGETQYF.

The chain combines TRBV29-1 with TRBJ1-4; D call uncertain. Trimming cost V 5 bases and J 6 bases, with 7 bases left between them. The CDR3 loop spans 11 amino acids. The germline V gene has CDR1 SQVTM and CDR2 ANQGSEA. CDR3 sequence (DNA): TGCAGCGTTTTTGAGGATGAAAAACTGTTTTTT. It codes for CSVFEDEKLFF.

This chain uses TRBV6-1 with TRBJ1-6; D not resolved. The CDR3 has 14 residues. V shed 6 bases and J shed 0 bases, with 6 bases lying between them. CDR1 is MNHNS, CDR2 SASEGT, per germline. This CDR3 reads CASRSYSYNSPLHF. The CDR3 coding sequence is TGTGCCAGCAGGAGTTACTCCTATAATTCACCCCTCCACTTT.

This clone has a handful of counts. This sequence joins TRBV30 and TRBJ1-1; TRBD1 might be the D (5 bases). The CDR3 extends over 13 amino acids. V lost 5 bases to trimming and J lost 3 bases, with 13 bases between them. CDR1 is GTSNPN and CDR2 is SVGIG in the germline V gene (reference sequence). The CDR3 coding sequence is TGTGCCTGGGATGGAAGGGGTGACACTGAAGCTTTCTTT. This sequence encodes CAWDGRGDTEAFF. The whole variable domain, remainder taken from reference TRBV30 and TRBJ1-1, is SQTIHQWPATLVQPVGSPLSLECTVEGTSNPNLYWYRQAAGRGLQLLFYSVGIGQISSEVPQNLSASRPQDRQFILSSKKLLLSDSGFYLCAWDGRGDTEAFFGQGTRLTVV.

The chain uses TRBV6-1 and TRBJ1-5, with TRBD1 as a possible D gene (5 bases). The CDR3 extends over 13 amino acids. Looked up from germline, CDR1 is MNHNS and CDR2 is SASEGT. V gave up 0 bases and J gave up 6 bases, with 6 bases separating them. The CDR3 loop reads CASSEAGVQPQHF. DNA of the CDR3: TGTGCCAGCAGTGAAGCAGGGGTTCAGCCCCAGCATTTT.

This clone was recorded once. The chain carries TRBV7-9 and TRBJ2-1; D is uncertain. CDR1 is SEHNR, CDR2 FQNEAQ, per germline (reference sequence). Trimming took 0 bases from V and 4 from J, leaving 7 bases between them. CDR3 length: 14 residues. CDR3 loop: CASSLAAGYNEQFF. The CDR3 region has the DNA TGTGCCAGCAGCTTAGCGGCTGGATACAATGAGCAGTTCTTC. Together with reference TRBV7-9 and TRBJ2-1, the CDR3 gives the full variable domain: DTGVSQNPRHKITKRGQNVTFRCDPISEHNRLYWYRQTLGQGPEFLTYFQNEAQLEKSRLLSDRFSAERPKGSFSTLEIQRTEQGDSAMYLCASSLAAGYNEQFFGPGTRLTVL.

The J gene is TRBJ2-1, the V gene TRBV9, with TRBD2 matching over 9 bases. Per the germline V gene, CDR1 is SGDLS and CDR2 is YYNGEE. The CDR3 has 16 amino acids. V lost 2 bases to trimming and J lost 9 bases; unmatched junction nucleotides: 12. As DNA, the CDR3 is TGTGCCAGCAGCGTGCAGCCGCGGGAGGGCTTTGTTGAGCAGTTCTTC. Amino acids: CASSVQPREGFVEQFF.

This clone was seen only once. J is TRBJ2-7 and V is TRBV27, with D perhaps matching TRBD1 (6 bases). The CDR3 is made up of 15 amino acids. The germline gives CDR1 MNHEY, CDR2 SMNVEV (reference sequence). The V end was cut by 2 bases, the J end by 2 bases, with 13 bases between. The CDR3 region is CASSLPDSRTYEQYF. CDR3 nucleotides: TGTGCCAGCAGTTTACCGGACAGTCGAACCTACGAGCAGTACTTC.

V gene TRBV27 combines with J gene TRBJ2-1, with TRBD1 identical over 11 bases. CDR1 and CDR2 (germline): MNHEY, SMNVEV (reference sequence). The J segment lost 0 bases and the V segment lost 3 bases, leaving 7 bases of the junction unmatched. This CDR3 has 18 amino acids. The CDR3 coding sequence is TGTGCCAGCAGTTTGGTGGGGACAGGGGGAAGCTCCTACAATGAGCAGTTCTTC. This gives the protein CASSLVGTGGSSYNEQFF.

CDR3 protein: CATRRVSYNEQFF. CDR3 nucleotides: TGTGCCACTCGGAGGGTGTCCTACAATGAGCAGTTCTTC. This chain uses TRBV6-5 with TRBJ2-1, with D tentatively TRBD2 (6 bases). Germline CDR1 and CDR2: MNHEY and SVGAGI. V lost 10 bases, J lost 1 base, and 11 bases lay in between. The CDR3 loop spans 13 amino acids.

The chain couples TRBV7-9 to TRBJ1-4; unclear D gene. CDR3 length equals 14 residues. V dropped 5 bases and J dropped 4 bases, with 11 bases sitting between them. CDR1 and CDR2 from the germline V gene are SEHNR and FQNEAQ (reference sequence). Written as DNA, the CDR3 is TGTGCCAGCAGCAAGAGATACAATAATGAAAAACTGTTTTTT. Translated: CASSKRYNNEKLFF. The variable domain in full, with the rest retrieved from reference TRBV7-9 and TRBJ1-4, is DTGVSQNPRHKITKRGQNVTFRCDPISEHNRLYWYRQTLGQGPEFLTYFQNEAQLEKSRLLSDRFSAERPKGSFSTLEIQRTEQGDSAMYLCASSKRYNNEKLFFGSGTQLSVL.